One T cell receptor (beta chain) is described in this entry. In terms of age and location, participants ranged from about 18 to 89 years and lived in about 25 US areas. These data are taken from a study of blood T cell repertoires in COVID-19. The CDR3 runs to 14 residues. In germline, CDR1 is LNHDA, CDR2 SQIVND (reference sequence). Trimming removed 9 bases from V and 5 bases from J, with 19 bases in between. Original handling: Cell counts per sample came from amplifying reference gene primers. Measured with immunoSEQ multiplex PCR; TCRdb has only the in-frame clones, and not every one. The V and J calls and clone size come from that table; D and trimming were worked out from the DNA. The sample lists under 200,000 clones; about 82% were seen once.

The chain combines TRBV19 with TRBJ1-1; perhaps TRBD1 as D (6 bases). This sequence originates from a man aged 40-49 years with acute COVID-19. Sequenced input: PBMCs or T cells enriched from blood (not recorded which). The CDR3 coding sequence is TGTGCCAGCCGGAGGGGGGGCGAAGGAACTGAAGCTTTCTTT. Translated, it gives CASRRGGEGTEAFF.